This TCR beta chain was captured in a study of T-cell memory formation after mild COVID-19. This clonotype has a handful of counts. The antigen remains unidentified. Study conclusions and caveats: Pre-infection memory held some responding clones, suggesting pre-existing cross-reactive T cells responded.

MiXCR, run by TCRdb on the 5' RACE reads, gives a single entry per CDR3 protein. The sample yields 390,000 or so distinct CDR3 sequences, about a sixth seen once. Per germline, CDR1 SGHNT and CDR2 YYREEE (reference sequence). The CDR3 runs to 13 residues. The V end lost 4 bases, the J end lost 8 bases, and 15 bases lay between the germline ends. Sequenced input: PBMCs or a T cell subset sorted from them (not recorded which). The chain joins TRBV5-4 to TRBJ1-2, with D possibly being TRBD1 (5 bases). The receptor was derived from a young man who had mild COVID-19 (a few samples of this study predate the infection). Cell type and time point are not known. The CDR3 protein is CASSPQGFRGYTF. The CDR3 nucleotides read TGTGCCAGCAGCCCTCAGGGATTTAGGGGCTACACCTTC. Full variable domain (remainder filled in from reference TRBV5-4 and TRBJ1-2): ETGVTQSPTHLIKTRGQQVTLRCSSQSGHNTVSWYQQALGQGPQFIFQYYREEENGRGNFPPRFSGLQFPNYSSELNVNALELDDSALYLCASSPQGFRGYTFGSGTRLTVV.